This TCR beta chain was sequenced for a study of cytomegalovirus exposure and HLA in healthy donors. Study conclusions and caveats: Presence/absence comparisons presumed near-even sequencing depth among donors.

The PCR contained 60 Vbeta and 13 Jbeta primers. The data were produced by immunoSEQ multiplex PCR, yet TCRdb's version contains in-frame clones alone and is incomplete. The sample carries around 170,000 clones, around 84% recorded once. Trimming at V came to 0 bases and at J to 6 bases, leaving 3 bases not matched to a gene. The CDR3 runs to 15 residues. Germline assignment: CDR1 MNHEY and CDR2 SVGAGI. This clone came up a few times. Its matching antigen is unknown. The V call is TRBV6-5, the J call TRBJ1-2, with 11 positions matching TRBD1. The clonotype originates from a woman aged 45-60 years in good health and CMV-seropositive. Sequencing used PBMCs. The CDR3, as DNA: TGTGCCAGCAGTTACTCCTGGACAGGGGGCGATGGCTACACCTTC. The encoded protein is CASSYSWTGGDGYTF.